This section outlines one T cell receptor beta chain sequence together with its context. Its antigen is still unknown. The V gene lost 11 bases and the J gene lost 2 bases, with 13 bases spanning the gap. The germline gives CDR1 MNHEY, CDR2 SVGAGI. The CDR3 runs to 13 residues. This sample is part of a study of cytomegalovirus exposure and HLA in healthy donors. At the level of the study: The roughly 120 validation repertoires used the same platform as the approximately 620 first-cohort repertoires (as reported by a later analysis).

Study-level points and caveats: Associated with cytomegalovirus, according to the listing, were approximately 160 TCR beta chains.

Sequencing used immunoSEQ multiplex PCR; TCRdb keeps in-frame clones, though not all of them. The sample lists approximately 190,000 clones; about four fifths were seen once. The rearrangement joins TRBV6-5 to TRBJ1-5, with D perhaps TRBD1 (6 bases). The sequencing input was PBMCs. The clonotype comes from a man younger than 30 in good health and CMV-seropositive. The CDR3 here is CAAGGAGNQPQHF. The CDR3 DNA reads TGTGCCGCGGGGGGCGCCGGCAATCAGCCCCAGCATTTT.